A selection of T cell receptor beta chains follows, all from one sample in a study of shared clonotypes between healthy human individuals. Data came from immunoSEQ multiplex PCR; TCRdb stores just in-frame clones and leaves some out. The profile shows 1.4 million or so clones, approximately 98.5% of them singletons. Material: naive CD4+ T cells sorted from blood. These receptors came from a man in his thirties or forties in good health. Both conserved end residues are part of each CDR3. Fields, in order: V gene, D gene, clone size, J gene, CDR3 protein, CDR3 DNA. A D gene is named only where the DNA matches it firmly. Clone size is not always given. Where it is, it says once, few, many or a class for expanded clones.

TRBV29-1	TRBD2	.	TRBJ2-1	CSVGRASGRFNEQFF	TGCAGCGTTGGACGGGCTAGCGGGAGGTTCAATGAGCAGTTCTTC
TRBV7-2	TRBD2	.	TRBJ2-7	CASSLGLAGVGYEQYF	TGTGCCAGCAGCTTGGGACTAGCGGGAGTGGGGTACGAGCAGTACTTC
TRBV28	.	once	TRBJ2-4	CASSFVDRAKNIQYF	TGTGCCAGCAGTTTTGTAGATAGGGCCAAAAACATTCAGTACTTC
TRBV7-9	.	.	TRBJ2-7	CASSPPGLQRYEQYF	TGTGCCAGCAGCCCACCGGGACTTCAACGGTACGAGCAGTACTTC
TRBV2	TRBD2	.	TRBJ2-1	CASSQEASGREQFF	TGTGCCAGCAGCCAAGAGGCTAGCGGGAGGGAGCAGTTCTTC
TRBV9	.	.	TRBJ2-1	CASSATGTNNEQFF	TGTGCCAGCAGCGCAACCGGGACAAACAATGAGCAGTTCTTC
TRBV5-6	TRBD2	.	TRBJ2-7	CASSPGRGWSYEQYF	TGTGCCAGCAGCCCCGGGAGGGGGTGGTCCTACGAGCAGTACTTC
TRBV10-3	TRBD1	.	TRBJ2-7	CAISGDSYEQYF	TGTGCCATCAGTGGGGACAGCTACGAGCAGTACTTC
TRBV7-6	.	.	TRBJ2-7	CASSLSGERQYF	TGTGCCAGCAGCTTATCGGGGGAAAGGCAGTACTTC
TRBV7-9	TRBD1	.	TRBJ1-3	CASSDPGGSGNTIYF	TGTGCCAGCAGCGACCCAGGGGGCTCTGGAAACACCATATATTTT
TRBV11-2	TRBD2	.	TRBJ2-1	CASSGLAGKNEQFF	TGTGCCAGCTCCGGACTAGCGGGAAAAAATGAGCAGTTCTTC
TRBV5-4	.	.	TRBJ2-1	CASSWDPGPLDEQFF	TGTGCCAGCAGCTGGGACCCGGGGCCTCTGGATGAGCAGTTCTTC
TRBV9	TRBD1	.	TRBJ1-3	CASSARDRGPIGTRNTIYF	TGTGCCAGCAGCGCGCGCGACAGGGGCCCCATAGGGACAAGAAACACCATATATTTT
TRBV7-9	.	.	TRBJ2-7	CASSLVGGYEQYF	TGTGCCAGCAGCTTAGTGGGGGGCTACGAGCAGTACTTC
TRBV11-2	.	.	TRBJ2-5	CASSFRLEFQETQYF	TGTGCCAGCAGCTTTCGATTGGAGTTCCAAGAGACCCAGTACTTC
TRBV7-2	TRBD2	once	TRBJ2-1	CASSSRPGTSVYNEQFF	TGTGCCAGCAGCTCGCGTCCCGGGACTAGCGTCTACAATGAGCAGTTCTTC
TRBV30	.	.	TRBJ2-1	CAWAWRKGTEQFF	TGTGCCTGGGCCTGGCGGAAGGGGACTGAGCAGTTCTTC
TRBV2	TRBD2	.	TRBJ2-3	CASIRTSGSPTDTQYF	TGTGCCAGCATTAGGACTAGCGGGAGCCCCACAGATACGCAGTATTTT
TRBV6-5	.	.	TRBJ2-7	CASSYNRNSYEQYF	TGTGCCAGCAGTTACAACAGGAATTCCTACGAGCAGTACTTC
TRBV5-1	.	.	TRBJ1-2	CASSLVGLSGYTF	TGCGCCAGCAGCTTGGTAGGCCTCTCTGGCTACACCTTC
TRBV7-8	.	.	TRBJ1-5	CASSYDRVGNQPQHF	TGTGCCAGCAGTTACGACCGGGTTGGCAATCAGCCCCAGCATTTT
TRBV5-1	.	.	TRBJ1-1	CASSLAVGSAEAFF	TGCGCCAGCAGCTTGGCGGTAGGGAGTGCTGAAGCTTTCTTT
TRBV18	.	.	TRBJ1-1	CASFRDTGLNTEAFF	TGTGCCAGCTTCCGGGACACAGGCCTAAACACTGAAGCTTTCTTT
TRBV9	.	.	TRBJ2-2	CASSVRDVLSVGTGELFF	TGTGCCAGCAGCGTAAGGGATGTTTTATCTGTCGGAACCGGGGAGCTGTTTTTT
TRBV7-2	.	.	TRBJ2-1	CASSSWAGWFF	TGTGCCAGCAGCTCCTGGGCGGGGTGGTTCTTC
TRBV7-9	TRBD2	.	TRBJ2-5	CASSLLAGGGETQYF	TGTGCCAGCAGCTTACTAGCGGGAGGGGGAGAGACCCAGTACTTC
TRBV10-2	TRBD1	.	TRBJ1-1	CASTRQGYSNTEAFF	TGCGCCAGCACCAGACAGGGCTATTCGAACACTGAAGCTTTCTTT
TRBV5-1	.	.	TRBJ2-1	CASSLAAGSSGQQFF	TGCGCCAGCAGCTTGGCCGCAGGATCCTCAGGGCAGCAGTTCTTC
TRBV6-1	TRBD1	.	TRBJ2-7	CASSEAGTGIYEQYF	TGTGCCAGCAGTGAAGCCGGGACAGGGATCTACGAGCAGTACTTC
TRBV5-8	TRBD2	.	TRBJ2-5	CASSKKLASRETQYF	TGTGCCAGCAGCAAGAAACTAGCGAGTAGGGAGACCCAGTACTTC
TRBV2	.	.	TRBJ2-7	CATGGQSYEQYF	TGTGCCACCGGGGGGCAGTCCTACGAGCAGTACTTC
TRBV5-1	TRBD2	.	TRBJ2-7	CASSLIWRTSGSGSYEQYF	TGCGCCAGCAGCTTGATCTGGCGGACTAGCGGGAGTGGGTCCTACGAGCAGTACTTC
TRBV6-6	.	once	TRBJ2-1	CASSYSFEQFF	TGTGCCAGCAGTTACTCGTTTGAGCAGTTCTTC
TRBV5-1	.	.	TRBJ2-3	CASSLGQPRDTQYF	TGCGCCAGCAGCTTGGGACAGCCAAGAGATACGCAGTATTTT
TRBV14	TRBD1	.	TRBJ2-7	CASSQEGQHSYEQYF	TGTGCCAGCAGCCAAGAGGGACAGCACTCCTACGAGCAGTACTTC
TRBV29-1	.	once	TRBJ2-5	CSYDKGATETQYF	TGCAGCTATGACAAAGGGGCGACTGAGACCCAGTACTTC
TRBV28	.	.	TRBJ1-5	CASSSGAGRGVHF	TGTGCCAGCAGTTCCGGGGCAGGGAGGGGTGTGCATTTT
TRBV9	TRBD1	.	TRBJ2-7	CASSVGTGGIPYEQYF	TGTGCCAGCAGCGTAGGGACAGGGGGAATCCCCTACGAGCAGTACTTC
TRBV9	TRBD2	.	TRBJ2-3	CASSVGLWGGNTDTQYF	TGTGCCAGCAGCGTAGGATTGTGGGGAGGGAACACAGATACGCAGTATTTT
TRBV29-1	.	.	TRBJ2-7	CSVGRRFGEEQYF	TGCAGCGTAGGTCGCAGGTTTGGGGAGGAGCAGTACTTC
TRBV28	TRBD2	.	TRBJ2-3	CASSPTSGRDGGTDTQYF	TGTGCCAGCAGTCCGACTAGCGGGAGAGACGGCGGCACAGATACGCAGTATTTT
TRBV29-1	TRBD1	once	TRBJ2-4	CSVEDLTTRTGAPKNIQYF	TGCAGCGTTGAAGATCTGACTACCCGAACAGGGGCGCCCAAAAACATTCAGTACTTC
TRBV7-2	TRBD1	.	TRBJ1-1	CASSSNRGRGTEAFF	TGTGCCAGCAGTTCGAACAGGGGGCGCGGGACTGAAGCTTTCTTT
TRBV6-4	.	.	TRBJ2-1	CASSVKANNEQFF	TGTGCCAGCAGTGTGAAGGCTAACAATGAGCAGTTCTTC
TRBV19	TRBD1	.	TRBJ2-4	CASSIVGQGLAKNIQYF	TGTGCCAGTAGTATAGTGGGACAGGGTCTAGCCAAAAACATTCAGTACTTC